This T cell receptor beta chain was found in a study of T-cell memory formation after mild COVID-19. Study-wide results and limits: Memory cells collected pre-infection included some clones that later responded, suggesting cross-reactive memory joined.

This clonotype was seen only a few times. Its antigen is currently unknown. 5'RACE with constant-segment primers yielded barcoded, UMI-tagged TCR alpha and TCR beta cDNA libraries. Using its own MiXCR run on the 5' RACE reads, TCRdb lists one record per CDR3 protein. The table has fewer than 650,000 distinct CDR3 sequences, 15% to 20% seen once. The sample taken for sequencing was PBMCs or a T cell subset sorted from them (not recorded which). The clonotype was recovered from an adult woman who had mild COVID-19 (a few samples of this study predate the infection). Cell type and time point are not known.

CDR3 bases: TGTGCCAGCAGGCAAGACAGGCCGAACACTGAAGCTTTCTTT. Translated, it gives CASRQDRPNTEAFF. The V call is TRBV6-2 or TRBV6-3, the J call TRBJ1-1; D perhaps matches TRBD1 (6 bases). The CDR3 has 14 residues. From germline, CDR1 is MNHEY and CDR2 SVGEGT. V was trimmed by 6 bases and J by 1 base, leaving 12 bases between them.